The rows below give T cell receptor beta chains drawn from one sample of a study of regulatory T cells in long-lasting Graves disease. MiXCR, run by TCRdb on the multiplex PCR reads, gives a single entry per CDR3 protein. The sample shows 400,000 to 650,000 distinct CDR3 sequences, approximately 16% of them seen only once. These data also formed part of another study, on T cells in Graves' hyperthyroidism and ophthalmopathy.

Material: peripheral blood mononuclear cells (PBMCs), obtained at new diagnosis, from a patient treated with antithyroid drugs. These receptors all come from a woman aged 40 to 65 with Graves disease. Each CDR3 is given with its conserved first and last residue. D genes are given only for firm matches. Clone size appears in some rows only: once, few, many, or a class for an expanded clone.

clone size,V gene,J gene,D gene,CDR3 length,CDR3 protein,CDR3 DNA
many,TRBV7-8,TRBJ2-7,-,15,CASSSRGRDTYEQYF,TGTGCCAGCAGCTCTAGGGGACGGGACACCTACGAGCAGTACTTC
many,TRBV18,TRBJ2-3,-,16,CASSPRGGTSTDTQYF,TGTGCCAGCTCACCAAGAGGGGGAACTAGCACAGATACGCAGTATTTT
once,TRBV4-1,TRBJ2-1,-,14,CASSQDVCLMWGDF,TGCGCCAGCAGCCAAGATGTATGTCTCATGTGGGGAGACTTC
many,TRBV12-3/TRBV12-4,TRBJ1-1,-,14,CASSFRQTNTEAFF,TGTGCCAGCAGTTTCAGACAAACGAACACTGAAGCTTTCTTT
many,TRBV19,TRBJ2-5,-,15,CASRGTSDGGETQYF,TGTGCCAGTAGGGGGACATCCGACGGTGGGGAGACCCAGTACTTC
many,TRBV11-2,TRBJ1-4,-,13,CASSPTLNEKLFF,TGTGCCAGCAGCCCCACTCTCAATGAAAAACTGTTTTTT
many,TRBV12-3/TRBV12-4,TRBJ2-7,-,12,CASSTTGYEQYF,TGTGCCAGCAGCACAACAGGCTACGAGCAGTACTTC
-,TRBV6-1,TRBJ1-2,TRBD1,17,CASSSGDWDSSNYGYTF,TGTGCCAGCAGCTCAGGCGACTGGGACAGTTCTAACTATGGCTACACCTTC
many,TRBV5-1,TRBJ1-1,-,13,CASSFDMNTEAFF,TGCGCCAGCAGCTTTGATATGAACACTGAAGCTTTCTTT
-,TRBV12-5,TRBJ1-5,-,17,CASGFVGGRYSNQPQHF,TGTGCTAGTGGTTTTGTAGGGGGACGGTATAGCAATCAGCCCCAGCATTTT
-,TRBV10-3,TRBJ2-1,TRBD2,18,CAIKPGRASGTSYNEQFF,TGTGCCATCAAACCCGGAAGGGCTAGCGGGACTTCCTACAATGAGCAGTTCTTC
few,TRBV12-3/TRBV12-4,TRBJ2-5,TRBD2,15,CASSLGTSGEETQYF,TGTGCCAGCAGTTTAGGGACTAGCGGCGAAGAGACCCAGTACTTC
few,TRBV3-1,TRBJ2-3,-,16,CASSQDQGGGTDTQYF,TGTGCCAGCAGCCAAGATCAAGGCGGGGGCACAGATACGCAGTATTTT
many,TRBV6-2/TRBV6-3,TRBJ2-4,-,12,CASRPGENIQYF,TGTGCCAGCAGGCCAGGGGAAAACATTCAGTACTTC
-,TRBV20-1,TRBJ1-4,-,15,CSAREGTGRHEKLFF,TGCAGTGCTAGAGAGGGGACGGGGAGGCATGAAAAACTGTTTTTT
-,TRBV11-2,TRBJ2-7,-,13,CASVRDRFYEQYF,TGTGCCAGCGTCCGGGACCGTTTCTACGAGCAGTACTTC
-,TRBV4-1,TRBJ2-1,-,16,CASSQAGGRSYNEQFF,TGCGCCAGCAGCCAAGCAGGGGGGCGCTCCTACAATGAGCAGTTCTTC
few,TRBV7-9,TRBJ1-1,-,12,CASSTDTLEAFF,TGTGCCAGCAGCACAGACACCCTCGAAGCTTTCTTT
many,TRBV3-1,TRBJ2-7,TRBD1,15,CASSQAGTGAYEQYF,TGTGCCAGCAGCCAAGCCGGGACAGGGGCCTACGAGCAGTACTTC
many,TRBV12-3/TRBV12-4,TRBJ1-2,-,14,CASTISGGLQNYTF,TGTGCCAGCACTATATCTGGGGGGCTTCAGAACTACACCTTC
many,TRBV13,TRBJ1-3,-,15,CASSARARAGNTIYF,TGTGCCAGCAGCGCCAGAGCCAGGGCCGGAAACACCATATATTTT
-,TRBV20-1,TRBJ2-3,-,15,CSARDGQQISDTQYF,TGCAGTGCTAGAGATGGACAGCAGATCTCAGATACGCAGTATTTT
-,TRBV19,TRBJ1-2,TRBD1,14,CASSTGQGAPGYTF,TGTGCCAGTAGTACGGGACAGGGGGCTCCTGGCTACACCTTC
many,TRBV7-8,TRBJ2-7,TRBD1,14,CASSSLGQGDEQYF,TGTGCCAGCAGCTCCCTGGGACAGGGGGACGAGCAGTACTTC
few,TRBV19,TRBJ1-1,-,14,CASRPDRQNTEAFF,TGTGCCAGTAGACCCGACAGACAGAACACTGAAGCTTTCTTT
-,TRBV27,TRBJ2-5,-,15,CASSFFGLREETQYF,TGTGCCAGCAGTTTTTTCGGCCTGAGGGAGGAGACCCAGTACTTC
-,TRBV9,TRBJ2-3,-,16,CASSGLQGVDTDTQYF,TGTGCCAGCAGCGGACTACAGGGAGTCGACACAGATACGCAGTATTTT
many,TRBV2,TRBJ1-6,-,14,CASSEARHRSPLHF,TGTGCCAGCAGTGAAGCGAGGCATCGTTCACCCCTCCACTTT
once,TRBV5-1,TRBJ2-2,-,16,CASSLKGREDTGELFF,TGCGCCAGCAGCTTAAAAGGAAGGGAGGACACCGGGGAGCTGTTTTTT